This passage covers 28 T cell receptor beta chains from one sample sequenced in a study of type 1 regulatory T cells. Findings of the study overall: Tr1 cells had a more restricted TCR repertoire than non-Tr1 cells.

TCRdb fed the reads into MiXCR, producing one record per CDR3 protein. The sample records about 71,000 distinct CDR3 sequences, 20% being singletons. Their antigen targets remain unknown. Sequenced material: cultured type 1 regulatory T (Tr1) cells, either the whole culture or a sorted fraction (not recorded which). These receptors all stem from a human donor in good health.

This clonotype was observed a handful of times. The chain links TRBV30 to TRBJ1-2, with a weak D call TRBD1 (5 bases). This CDR3 is built from 13 residues. Trimming took off 2 bases at V and 3 bases at J, with 10 bases between the two ends. Per germline, CDR1 GTSNPN and CDR2 SVGIG (reference sequence). CDR3 sequence: CAWSPTVDYGYTF. CDR3 DNA: TGTGCCTGGAGTCCGACAGTGGACTATGGCTACACCTTC.

The V and J genes are TRBV7-9 and TRBJ2-1, with D possibly TRBD2 on 5 matching bases. Germline CDR1 is SEHNR and CDR2 is FQNEAQ (reference sequence). The CDR3 covers 15 residues. The ends were cut back, 2 bases at V and 1 base at J, with 9 bases in the middle. The CDR3 DNA follows: TGTGCCAGCAGCTTACGGGAAGGATCCTACAATGAGCAGTTCTTC. Residues: CASSLREGSYNEQFF.

This clonotype was seen a few times. This chain links TRBV20-1 with TRBJ2-3, with 14 positions matching TRBD2. V was clipped by 5 bases and J by 4 bases; unmatched bases: 5. CDR3 length: 15 residues. Germline V gene lookup returns CDR1 DFQATT and CDR2 SNEGSKA (reference sequence). The CDR3 DNA is TGCAGTGCTTCCGGGACTAGCGGGAGTTCAGATACGCAGTATTTT. Its translation: CSASGTSGSSDTQYF.

The rearrangement links TRBV5-1 to TRBJ2-3, with D tentatively TRBD2 (5 bases). Germline CDR1 reads SGHRS; CDR2 reads YFSETQ. The CDR3 loop spans 15 amino acids. The V end lost 6 bases, the J end lost 8 bases, and 22 bases lay between the germline ends. The CDR3 DNA is TGCGCCAGCACCCTCCTGGTTGGGGATGCGGGTACGCAGTATTTT. Amino acid sequence: CASTLLVGDAGTQYF.

This clonotype was counted a few times. V is TRBV20-1 and J is TRBJ2-7, with 10 bases fitting TRBD2. Per germline, CDR1 DFQATT and CDR2 SNEGSKA (reference sequence). CDR3 length: 12 residues. The CDR3 is CSVSGGTYEQYF. The DNA for the CDR3 is TGCAGCGTTAGCGGGGGGACTTACGAGCAGTACTTC.

This clonotype showed up just a few times. The chain has TRBV5-1 and TRBJ1-4, with 9 bases that match TRBD1. V lost 2 bases, J lost 8 bases, and 4 bases stayed unmatched. The germline gives CDR1 SGHRS, CDR2 YFSETQ. The CDR3 loop spans 14 amino acids. The CDR3 here is CASSLQGAQEKLFF. CDR3 nucleotides: TGCGCCAGCAGCTTACAGGGGGCGCAGGAAAAACTGTTTTTT.

The chain has TRBV30 and TRBJ1-5; D not certain. The V end was cut by 2 bases, the J end by 2 bases, with 13 bases between. Germline V gene lookup returns CDR1 GTSNPN and CDR2 SVGIG (reference sequence). The CDR3 spans 15 residues. This CDR3 reads CAWSLCPRGNQPQHF. For the CDR3, the DNA is TGTGCCTGGAGTTTATGCCCTAGGGGCAATCAGCCCCAGCATTTT.

The chain joins TRBV19 to TRBJ2-5, with 8 bases fitting TRBD1. The CDR3 is 13 residues long. CDR1 and CDR2 from the germline V gene are LNHDA and SQIVND (reference sequence). Trimming at V came to 3 bases and at J to 6 bases, leaving 3 bases not matched to a gene. The CDR3 region is CASSIGQGKTQYF. DNA for the CDR3: TGTGCCAGTAGTATCGGACAGGGAAAGACCCAGTACTTC.

V and J are TRBV7-2 and TRBJ2-2; 9 bases are shared with TRBD2. J was trimmed by 7 bases and V by 5 bases; bases with no gene match: 5. Germline V gene lookup returns CDR1 SGHTA and CDR2 FQGNSA. This CDR3 is 14 amino acids long. The CDR3 DNA follows: TGTGCCAGCAGCCAGACTAGCGGAAACGGGGAGCTGTTTTTT. It translates to CASSQTSGNGELFF.

This chain joins TRBV12-3 or TRBV12-4 and TRBJ1-2, with 8 bases lining up with TRBD1. The ends lost 3 bases at V and 5 bases at J; junction bases unmatched: 5. CDR3 length equals 14 residues. CDR3 sequence reads: CASSFGGQVYGYTF. The CDR3 DNA is TGTGCCAGCAGTTTTGGGGGACAGGTTTATGGCTACACCTTC.

V gene TRBV6-6 combines with J gene TRBJ1-2, with 12 bases identical to TRBD1. With V trimmed by 6 bases and J by 4 bases, 3 bases remained unmatched. CDR3 length: 14 amino acids. Germline V gene lookup returns CDR1 MNHNY and CDR2 SVGAGI (reference sequence). The CDR3 DNA follows: TGTGCCAGCAGGGGACAGGGGGCGGGCTATGGCTACACCTTC. It specifies CASRGQGAGYGYTF.

This clonotype was detected only a few times. The chain carries TRBV20-1 and TRBJ2-5, with no clear D. Germline V gene sequence: CDR1 DFQATT, CDR2 SNEGSKA (reference sequence). The CDR3 is made up of 11 amino acids. Between the trimmed V and J ends, which lost 5 bases and 5 bases, there was a span of 9 bases. The CDR3 loop is CSAFFQETQYF. DNA of the CDR3: TGCAGTGCTTTTTTTCAGGAGACCCAGTACTTC.

The chain has TRBV11-2 and TRBJ2-7; 8 positions match TRBD2. The J segment lost 5 bases and the V segment lost 3 bases, leaving 12 bases of the junction unmatched. The CDR3 covers 16 residues. In germline, CDR1 is SGHAT, CDR2 FQNNGV. CDR3 coding DNA: TGTGCCAGCAGCTTCCTATTGCTGGCGGGAGGACACGAGCAGTACTTC. Protein: CASSFLLLAGGHEQYF.

By proportion, this clonotype is medium-sized. This chain joins TRBV29-1 and TRBJ2-7; D possibly corresponds to TRBD1 (5 bases). The V gene's germline CDR1 is SQVTM and CDR2 ANQGSEA. The CDR3 is made up of 12 amino acids. V was clipped by 4 bases and J by 6 bases, with 13 bases between them. This CDR3 reads CSVVGASLEQYF. CDR3 in DNA: TGCAGCGTTGTAGGGGCAAGTCTCGAGCAGTACTTC.

This clonotype was counted a few times. The chain has TRBV7-9 and TRBJ2-1; 9 bases fit TRBD2. Germline values: CDR1 SEHNR, CDR2 FQNEAQ (reference sequence). The CDR3 loop spans 16 amino acids. J lost 9 bases, V lost 1 base, and 10 bases had no gene match. CDR3 bases: TGTGCCAGCAGCTTAGATCGGGCGGGAGGGAGAAGTGAGCAGTTCTTC. Its translation is CASSLDRAGGRSEQFF.

Many counts were recorded for this clonotype. At one end the junction does not follow the germline gene, possibly because of a read error. V gene TRBV5-1 combines with J gene TRBJ1-5; the D is unclear. Germline CDR1 SGHRS, CDR2 YFSETQ. The CDR3 extends over 13 amino acids. The CDR3 reads CASSLAGNQPQHF. The CDR3 nucleotides are TGTGCCAGCAGCTTAGCTGGGAATCAGCCCCAGCATTTT.

This clonotype was counted only a few times. The CDR3 DNA follows: TGTGCCAGCAGCTTACAGCTAGGTGGGCCCCGCGAGCAGTACTTC. Translation: CASSLQLGGPREQYF. V is TRBV7-2 and J is TRBJ2-7; D remains ambiguous. Trimming pared 2 bases from V and 6 bases from J, leaving 17 bases between. The CDR3 covers 15 residues. Germline CDR1 SGHTA, CDR2 FQGNSA.

The rearrangement joins TRBV9 to TRBJ2-1; no clear D gene. Germline lookup yields CDR1 SGDLS and CDR2 YYNGEE. The CDR3 is made up of 12 amino acids. Trimming pared 4 bases from V and 10 bases from J, leaving 12 bases between. The CDR3 bases are TGTGCCAGCAGCCCCGCTCATAACGAGCAGTTCTTC. Translation: CASSPAHNEQFF.

The gene calls are TRBV20-1 and TRBJ2-7, with 12 bases fitting TRBD2. CDR3 size: 13 residues. The J segment lost 6 bases and the V segment lost 6 bases, leaving 6 bases of the junction unmatched. Germline V gives CDR1 DFQATT, CDR2 SNEGSKA (reference sequence). The CDR3 sequence: CSAPTSGSVEQYF. The CDR3 region has the DNA TGCAGTGCGCCGACTAGCGGGAGCGTCGAGCAGTACTTC.

The chain employs TRBV5-1 and TRBJ2-1; D might be TRBD2 (5 bases). The length of the CDR3 is 14 residues. The V gene's germline CDR1 is SGHRS and CDR2 YFSETQ. Trimming cost V 7 bases and J 0 bases, with 11 bases left between them. CDR3 region: CASARRDSYNEQFF. The CDR3 DNA reads as TGCGCCAGCGCCCGCCGGGACTCCTACAATGAGCAGTTCTTC.

This clonotype was observed a few times. This chain uses TRBV5-1 with TRBJ2-3; 8 positions agree with TRBD1. The junction had 9 bases not matched to a gene; V was cut back by 2 bases and J by 4 bases. From germline, CDR1 is SGHRS and CDR2 YFSETQ. The CDR3 length is 16 residues. This CDR3 reads CASSFTGQGGSDTQYF. The CDR3 DNA reads as TGCGCCAGCAGCTTCACCGGACAGGGAGGTTCAGATACGCAGTATTTT.

This clonotype was counted ten times or more. V gene TRBV7-2 combines with J gene TRBJ1-2; D unresolved. The V gene lost 5 bases and the J gene lost 6 bases, with 13 bases spanning the gap. The CDR3 length is 13 residues. Germline CDR1 is SGHTA and CDR2 is FQGNSA. The CDR3 loop is CASSGNGFDGYTF. In DNA form, the CDR3 reads TGTGCCAGCAGCGGGAACGGCTTTGATGGCTACACCTTC.

This clonotype was observed many times. The V call is TRBV7-9, the J call TRBJ2-4; D uncertain. This CDR3 is built from 11 residues. V was trimmed by 5 bases and J by 5 bases, leaving 4 bases between them. Germline values: CDR1 SEHNR, CDR2 FQNEAQ (reference sequence). The CDR3 DNA follows: TGTGCCAGCAGCCCCGAAAACATTCAGTACTTC. As protein: CASSPENIQYF. Using reference TRBV7-9 and TRBJ2-4 for the parts outside the CDR3, the full variable domain is DTGVSQNPRHKITKRGQNVTFRCDPISEHNRLYWYRQTLGQGPEFLTYFQNEAQLEKSRLLSDRFSAERPKGSFSTLEIQRTEQGDSAMYLCASSPENIQYFGAGTRLSVL.

The chain uses TRBV5-1 and TRBJ2-4; a weak D match, TRBD2 (5 bases). The CDR3 totals 16 residues. Germline V gene data show CDR1 as SGHRS and CDR2 as YFSETQ. Trimming cost V 2 bases and J 0 bases, with 12 bases left between them. Here the CDR3 reads CASSLYPGLAKNIQYF. The CDR3 bases are TGCGCCAGCAGCTTATACCCAGGACTAGCCAAAAACATTCAGTACTTC.

This clonotype has ten or more counts. The genes are TRBV6-5 and TRBJ1-5; D ambiguous. Germline CDR1 is MNHEY and CDR2 is SVGAGI. The CDR3 covers 16 residues. V was cut by 5 bases and J by 0 bases, with 14 bases left in between. CDR3 DNA sequence: TGTGCCAGCAGTCGTCGCGCGGGGTATAGCAATCAGCCCCAGCATTTT. Residues: CASSRRAGYSNQPQHF.

This chain joins TRBV7-3 and TRBJ2-7; D might be TRBD1 (7 bases). The germline gives CDR1 SGHTA, CDR2 FQGTGA. The CDR3 runs to 15 residues. Deletions cut 5 bases from V and 2 bases from J, with 16 bases between. DNA for the CDR3: TGTGCCAGCAGCGGGGTGGCGGGACAGACCTACGAGCAGTACTTC. Its protein is CASSGVAGQTYEQYF.

This clonotype was seen a handful of times. The chain has TRBV4-2 and TRBJ2-2, with 7 bases identical to TRBD1. The CDR3 has 16 residues. V was clipped by 0 bases and J by 0 bases; unmatched bases: 1. CDR1 LGHNA and CDR2 YNFKEQ come from the germline V gene. The CDR3 nucleotides are TGTGCCAGCAGCCAAGAGGGGACAGCGAACACCGGGGAGCTGTTTTTT. Protein: CASSQEGTANTGELFF.

This clonotype was observed a handful of times. This chain joins TRBV5-1 and TRBJ2-1; 7 bases align to TRBD1. The germline V gene has CDR1 SGHRS and CDR2 YFSETQ. V gave up 4 bases and J gave up 3 bases; unmatched junction bases: 7. This CDR3 spans 15 amino acids. The CDR3 DNA reads as TGCGCCAGCAGCCCGTCCGGGACAGACTACAATGAGCAGTTCTTC. This gives the protein CASSPSGTDYNEQFF. Combining the CDR3 with reference TRBV5-1 and TRBJ2-1 gives the whole variable domain KAGVTQTPRYLIKTRGQQVTLSCSPISGHRSVSWYQQTPGQGLQFLFEYFSETQRNKGNFPGRFSGRQFSNSRSEMNVSTLELGDSALYLCASSPSGTDYNEQFFGPGTRLTVL.